This TCR beta chain was profiled in a study of blood T cell repertoires in COVID-19. Across the whole study: Specimens from acute and convalescent COVID-19 originated in the United States, Italy and Spain.

Germline CDR1 LGHNT, CDR2 FRNRAP. The CDR3 is made up of 14 amino acids. Trimming cost V 1 base and J 7 bases; bases outside gene matches: 3. Authors' analysis steps: Estimated nucleated cell counts came from reference gene primer amplification. Assay: immunoSEQ multiplex PCR; the TCRdb copy retains only in-frame clones and omits some. V, J and clone size are those of that table, while D and trimming were read from the DNA. Of 150,000 to 200,000 clones in the sample, over 75% were seen once. What was sequenced was peripheral blood. The V and J genes are TRBV12-5 and TRBJ2-2, with TRBD2 matching over 7 bases. The receptor comes from a man between 65 and 80 years old who had recovered from COVID-19. The CDR3 reads CASGLGLAGGELFF. The CDR3, as DNA: TGTGCTAGTGGTTTGGGACTAGCCGGCGGGGAGCTGTTTTTT. Supplemented by reference TRBV12-5 and TRBJ2-2, the full variable domain reads DARVTQTPRHKVTEMGQEVTMRCQPILGHNTVFWYRQTMMQGLELLAYFRNRAPLDDSGMPKDRFSAEMPDATLATLKIQPSEPRDSAVYFCASGLGLAGGELFFGEGSRLTVL.